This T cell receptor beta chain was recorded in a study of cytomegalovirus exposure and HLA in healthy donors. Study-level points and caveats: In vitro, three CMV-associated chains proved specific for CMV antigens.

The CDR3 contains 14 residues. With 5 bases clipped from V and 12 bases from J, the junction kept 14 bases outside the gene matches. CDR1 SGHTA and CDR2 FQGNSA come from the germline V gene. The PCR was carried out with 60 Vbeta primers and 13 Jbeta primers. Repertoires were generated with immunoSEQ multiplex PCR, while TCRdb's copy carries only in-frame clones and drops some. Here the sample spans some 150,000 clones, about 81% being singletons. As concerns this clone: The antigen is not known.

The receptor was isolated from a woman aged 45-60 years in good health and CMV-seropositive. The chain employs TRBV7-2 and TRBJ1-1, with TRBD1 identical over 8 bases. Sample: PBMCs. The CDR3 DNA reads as TGTGCCAGCAGCCCTGAGGAGGACAGGGTCGTTTCTTTCTTT. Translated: CASSPEEDRVVSFF.